This T cell receptor (beta chain) was obtained from a study of Ad26.COV2.S vaccination and SARS-CoV-2 variants. Study in general: This donor came from the COV1001 trial of Ad26.COV2.S.

Produced via immunoSEQ multiplex PCR; TCRdb's table is partial and in-frame only. The sample contains some 480,000 clones, approximately 88% of which appear only once. The V end lost 11 bases, the J end lost 2 bases, and 11 bases lay between the germline ends. Germline CDR1 is SNHLY and CDR2 is FYNNEI. This CDR3 has 12 amino acids. Regarding treatment: roughly 19 received Ad26.COV2.S at low or high dose, single or two shots; a few received placebo; per-sample allocation not given. On day 63 after the first injection, vaccine and placebo recipients gave samples. Donation was by an adult aged 18-55 years who was in Boston. Its platform was an Ad26 vector, and its expressed antigen was Wuhan-strain SARS-CoV-2 spike.

The sample here was peripheral blood, taken in a trial of Ad26.COV2.S vaccine versus placebo. This clonotype was obtained from a person between 18 and 60 years old who received the Ad26.COV2.S COVID-19 vaccine or a placebo. The chain recombines TRBV2 with TRBJ2-3; no clear D gene. In DNA, the CDR3 is TGTGCCGCCCAATCCAACACAGATACGCAGTATTTT. Protein product: CAAQSNTDTQYF.